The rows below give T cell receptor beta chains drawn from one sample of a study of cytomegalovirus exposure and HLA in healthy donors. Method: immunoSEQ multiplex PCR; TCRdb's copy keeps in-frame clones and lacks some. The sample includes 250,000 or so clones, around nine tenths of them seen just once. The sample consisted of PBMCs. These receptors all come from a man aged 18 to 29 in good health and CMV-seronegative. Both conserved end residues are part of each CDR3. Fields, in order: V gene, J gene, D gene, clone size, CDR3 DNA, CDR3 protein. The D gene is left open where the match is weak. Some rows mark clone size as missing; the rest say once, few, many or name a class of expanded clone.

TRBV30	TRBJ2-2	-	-	TGTGCCTGGAGTGTACCACCGAGATACACCGGGGAGCTGTTTTTT	CAWSVPPRYTGELFF
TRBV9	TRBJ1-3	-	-	TGTGCCAGCAGCCCCTTCGGAGGGGCAACCTCTGGAAACACCATATATTTT	CASSPFGGATSGNTIYF
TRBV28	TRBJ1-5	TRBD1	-	TGTGCCAGCAGTTTAAGGGTAGGGACAGGGGGGGGTCAGCCCCAGCATTTT	CASSLRVGTGGGQPQHF
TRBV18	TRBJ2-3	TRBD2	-	TGTGCCAGCTCCCCAAGCGGGACCGTCACAGATACGCAGTATTTT	CASSPSGTVTDTQYF
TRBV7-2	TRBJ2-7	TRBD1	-	TGTGCCAGCAGTACCCTCAGGGGGCGACCGGGCGAGCAGTACTTC	CASSTLRGRPGEQYF
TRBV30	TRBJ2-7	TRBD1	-	TGTGCCTGGAATAGACAGGGACCCGAGCAGTACTTC	CAWNRQGPEQYF
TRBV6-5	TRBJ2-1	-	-	TGTGCCAGCAGCCGTACAGGTTCCCCCTACAATGAGCAGTTCTTC	CASSRTGSPYNEQFF
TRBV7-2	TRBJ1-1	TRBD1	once	TGTGCCAGCAAAACAGGGGATGAGGCTGAAGCTTTCTTT	CASKTGDEAEAFF
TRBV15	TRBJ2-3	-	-	TGTGCCACCAGCAGTCCCCTGACTGGCTCTCTTTTGGGTACGCAGTATTTT	CATSSPLTGSLLGTQYF
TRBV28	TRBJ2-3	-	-	TGTGCCAGCAGTCCCCCCCCCGCAGATACGCAGTATTTT	CASSPPPADTQYF
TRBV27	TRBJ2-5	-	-	TGTGCCAGCAGTTTCGGTTACCAAGAGACCCAGTACTTC	CASSFGYQETQYF
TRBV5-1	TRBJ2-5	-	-	TGCGCCAGCAGCTTGGGGCCCGCTAGGGAGACCCAGTACTTC	CASSLGPARETQYF
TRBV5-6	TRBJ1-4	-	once	TGTGCCAGCAGCCGTAGGGTAGATCCCCGCGGGGAAAAACTGTTTTTT	CASSRRVDPRGEKLFF
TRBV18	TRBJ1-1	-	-	TGTGCCAGCTCATTGACCACTTCACAGACGAACACTGAAGCTTTCTTT	CASSLTTSQTNTEAFF
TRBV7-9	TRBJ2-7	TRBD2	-	TGTGCCAGCAGCTCCAAATCACCACTAGCGGCGGACTACGAGCAGTACTTC	CASSSKSPLAADYEQYF
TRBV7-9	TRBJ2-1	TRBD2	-	TGTGCCAGCAGCCAGACTAGCCGAATTCCCTACAATGAGCAGTTCTTC	CASSQTSRIPYNEQFF
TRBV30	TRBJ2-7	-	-	TGTGCCTGGACCAGACCGCAGGGGTACGAGCAGTACTTC	CAWTRPQGYEQYF
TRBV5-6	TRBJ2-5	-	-	TGTGCCAGCAGCTTACTAGCCGCTCAAGAGACCCAGTACTTC	CASSLLAAQETQYF
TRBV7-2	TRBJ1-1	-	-	TGTGCCAGCAGCTTAGACAGGGCGAACACTGAAGCTTTCTTT	CASSLDRANTEAFF
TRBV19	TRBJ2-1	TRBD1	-	TGTGCCAGTAGTATAGGTGACAGGGAGTACAATGAGCAGTTCTTC	CASSIGDREYNEQFF
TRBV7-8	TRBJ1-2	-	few	TGTGCCAGCAGCTTAAATGCCAGGGGAGACTTACGCTACACCTTC	CASSLNARGDLRYTF
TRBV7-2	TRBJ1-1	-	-	TGTGCCAGCAGCTTATTGGGGAAAGGGGTCACTGAAGCTTTCTTT	CASSLLGKGVTEAFF
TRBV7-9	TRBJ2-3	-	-	TGTGCCAGCAGCTTGGTGACTACCCTATCAGATACGCAGTATTTT	CASSLVTTLSDTQYF
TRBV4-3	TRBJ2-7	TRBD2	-	TGCGCCAGCAGCCAAAGGACTAGCGGGGGGTACGAGCAGTACTTC	CASSQRTSGGYEQYF
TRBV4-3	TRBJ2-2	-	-	TGCGCCAGCAGCCAAGACAGGGGAGCCGGGGAGCTGTTTTTT	CASSQDRGAGELFF
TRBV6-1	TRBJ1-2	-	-	TGTGCCAGCATGGGGCAGGTTCATGGCTACACCTTC	CASMGQVHGYTF
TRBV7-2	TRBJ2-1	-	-	TGTGCCAGCAGCTTACTTTCCCACTTACTTGAGCAGTTCTTC	CASSLLSHLLEQFF
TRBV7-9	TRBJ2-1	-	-	TGTGCCAGCAGCTCAGAGCGGGTAGCCTACAATGAGCAGTTCTTC	CASSSERVAYNEQFF
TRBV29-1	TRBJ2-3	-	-	TGCAGCGCAGCAGGGTTTTCAGATACGCAGTATTTT	CSAAGFSDTQYF
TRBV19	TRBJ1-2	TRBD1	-	TGTGCCAGTAGCCCTGGACAGGGAGGATATGGCTACACCTTC	CASSPGQGGYGYTF
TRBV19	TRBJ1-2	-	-	TGTGCCAGTAGCCTCCCGGGGGTCTATGGCTACACCTTC	CASSLPGVYGYTF
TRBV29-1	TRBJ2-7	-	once	TGCAGCGGCGGAGGGGGGGAAAGAAACGAGCAGTACTTC	CSGGGGERNEQYF
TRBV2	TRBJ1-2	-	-	TGTGCCAGCAGTGTTTATAACGGGGACTATGGCTACACCTTC	CASSVYNGDYGYTF
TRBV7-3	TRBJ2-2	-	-	TGTGCCAGCAGCTTAAATCTCCCCGGGGAGCTGTTTTTT	CASSLNLPGELFF
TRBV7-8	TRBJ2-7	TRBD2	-	TGTGCCAGCAGCGGCGAACTAGCGGGAGGGTTCCGCGAGCAGTACTTC	CASSGELAGGFREQYF
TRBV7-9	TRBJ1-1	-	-	TGTGCCAGCAGCTTAGTCATCGGCGGAGCTTTCTTT	CASSLVIGGAFF
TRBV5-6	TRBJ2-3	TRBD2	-	TGTGCCAGCAGCTGGCGGGGGACTAGCACAGATACGCAGTATTTT	CASSWRGTSTDTQYF
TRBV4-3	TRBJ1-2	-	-	TGCGCCAGCAGCCAAGAAGCGCCAGCCAACTATGGCTACACCTTC	CASSQEAPANYGYTF
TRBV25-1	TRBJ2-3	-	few	TGTGCCAGCAGTGTTACGGGAGGCACAGATACGCAGTATTTT	CASSVTGGTDTQYF
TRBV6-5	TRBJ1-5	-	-	TGTGCCAGCAGTTACTCGGGCACAGGGAGTCAGCCCCAGCATTTT	CASSYSGTGSQPQHF
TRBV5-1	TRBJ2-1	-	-	TGCGCCAGCAGCTTGGGCGGCGCGGGTGGCTCCTACAATGAGCAGTTCTTC	CASSLGGAGGSYNEQFF
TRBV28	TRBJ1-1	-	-	TGTGCCAGCAGTGGGACTAGAGGAGCTTTCTTT	CASSGTRGAFF
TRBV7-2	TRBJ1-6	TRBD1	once	TGTGCCAGCAGCTTCCTGACAGGGGCTATCTATAATTCACCCCTCCACTTT	CASSFLTGAIYNSPLHF
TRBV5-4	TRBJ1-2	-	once	TGTGCCAGCAGCTTCGGGATCCGCGGTAGCTACACCTTC	CASSFGIRGSYTF
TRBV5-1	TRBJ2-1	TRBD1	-	TGCGCCAGCAAAGCTTGGGTGGGACAGGGGGACGGGAATGAGCAGTTCTTC	CASKAWVGQGDGNEQFF
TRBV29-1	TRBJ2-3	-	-	TGCAGCTCTATCGCCTCGACAGATACGCAGTATTTT	CSSIASTDTQYF
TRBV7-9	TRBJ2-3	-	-	TGTGCCAGCACCGGGGGAGGGGGAGATACGCAGTATTTT	CASTGGGGDTQYF
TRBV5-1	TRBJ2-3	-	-	TGCGCCAGCAGCTTCGGGAGTTCTTCAGATACGCAGTATTTT	CASSFGSSSDTQYF
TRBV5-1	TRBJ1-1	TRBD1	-	TGCGCCAGCAGCTTGGCTGGGACAGGCACCCTTATGAACACTGAAGCTTTCTTT	CASSLAGTGTLMNTEAFF
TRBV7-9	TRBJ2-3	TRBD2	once	TGTGCCAGCAGCTCGCCGGGACTAGCTGTCACAGATACGCAGTATTTT	CASSSPGLAVTDTQYF
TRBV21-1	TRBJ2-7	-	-	TGTGCCAGCAGCAAAGGCCTAGACTACCACTCCTACGAGCAGTACTTC	CASSKGLDYHSYEQYF
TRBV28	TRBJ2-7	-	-	TGTGCCAGCAGTTTATGGAGGGAATCGTCCTACGAGCAGTACTTC	CASSLWRESSYEQYF
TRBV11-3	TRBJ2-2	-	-	TGTGCCAGCAGCCGGCACGCACAGGGTGTCGGGGAGCTGTTTTTT	CASSRHAQGVGELFF
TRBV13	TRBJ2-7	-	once	TGTGCCAGCAGCCCGTCAGGGGCCCTTTCCTACGAGCAGTACTTC	CASSPSGALSYEQYF